Shown below are 10 T cell receptor beta chains from a single sample sequenced in a study of Graves' ophthalmopathy and Graves' hyperthyroidism. Amplified material comprised TCR beta CDR3 regions derived from RNA transcripts. Amplification began with first-round RT-PCR using HTBI primers, then second-round multiplex PCR was performed. TCRdb re-analysed the multiplex PCR reads in MiXCR, keeping a single row per CDR3 protein. In the table there are around 340,000 distinct CDR3 sequences, 15% to 20% of which are singletons. The sample taken for sequencing was peripheral blood. The source of these receptors is an adult man with Graves' ophthalmopathy.

This clonotype was recorded many times. J is TRBJ1-2 and V is TRBV28; D not certain. V lost 6 bases, J lost 4 bases, and 15 bases lay in between. Per the germline V gene, CDR1 is MDHEN and CDR2 is SYDVKM. The CDR3 is 14 residues long. The CDR3 bases are TGTGCCAGCAGACCCAGTTGGAACCTCTATGGCTACACCTTC. As protein: CASRPSWNLYGYTF.

This clonotype was counted many times. The CDR3: CSVADRAEAFF. The CDR3 bases are TGCAGCGTCGCCGACAGGGCTGAAGCTTTCTTT. The J gene is TRBJ1-1, the V gene TRBV29-1, with 7 nucleotides matching TRBD1. CDR1 and CDR2 (germline): SQVTM, ANQGSEA. This CDR3 comprises 11 residues. The junction had 4 bases not matched to a gene; V was cut back by 6 bases and J by 6 bases.

This clonotype occurred many times. V is TRBV6-1 and J is TRBJ1-1; D is ambiguous. Germline V gives CDR1 MNHNS, CDR2 SASEGT. The CDR3 extends over 16 amino acids. The V end lost 10 bases, the J end lost 0 bases, and 21 bases lay between the germline ends. DNA for the CDR3: TGTGCCACCTGGGAAGGCTTCAACTTCATGAACACTGAAGCTTTCTTT. It specifies CATWEGFNFMNTEAFF.

This clonotype was found many times. The chain has TRBV6-5 and TRBJ2-1, with no clear D. Per germline, CDR1 MNHEY and CDR2 SVGAGI. V dropped 5 bases and J dropped 2 bases, with 16 bases sitting between them. The CDR3 is 16 residues long. The CDR3 spells CASSPAEDETYNEQFF. The CDR3 region has the DNA TGTGCCAGCAGTCCCGCGGAAGACGAAACCTACAATGAGCAGTTCTTC.

The chain has TRBV29-1 and TRBJ2-5, with 12 positions matching TRBD2. Trimming at V came to 0 bases and at J to 3 bases, leaving 2 bases not matched to a gene. The germline V gene encodes CDR1 SQVTM and CDR2 ANQGSEA. This CDR3 has 15 amino acids. The CDR3 sequence: CSVEDPSGREETQYF. Here the CDR3 DNA reads TGCAGCGTTGAAGACCCTAGCGGGAGGGAAGAGACCCAGTACTTC.

This sequence joins TRBV4-1 and TRBJ1-3; TRBD1 is a possible D gene (5 bases). The CDR3 contains 16 residues. V lost 2 bases and J lost 2, with 13 bases in between. Looked up from germline, CDR1 is MGHRA and CDR2 is YSYEKL. CDR3 sequence: CASSQPTGTTGNTIYF. CDR3 DNA sequence: TGCGCCAGCAGCCAACCCACCGGGACGACTGGAAACACCATATATTTT.

This clonotype has at least ten counts. The rearrangement uses TRBV11-2 and TRBJ1-2; D uncertain. With 2 bases removed from V and 0 bases from J, the gap between germline ends came to 16 bases. Looked up from germline, CDR1 is SGHAT and CDR2 is FQNNGV. The CDR3 spans 17 residues. In DNA, the CDR3 is TGTGCCAGCAGCTTATCCCGCGGACTGAGCACTAACTATGGCTACACCTTC. This translates into CASSLSRGLSTNYGYTF. Complete variable domain (other parts from reference TRBV11-2 and TRBJ1-2): EAGVAQSPRYKIIEKRQSVAFWCNPISGHATLYWYQQILGQGPKLLIQFQNNGVVDDSQLPKDRFSAERLKGVDSTLKIQPAKLEDSAVYLCASSLSRGLSTNYGYTFGSGTRLTVV.

This clonotype was found many times. This chain links TRBV5-1 with TRBJ1-5, with 12 bases lining up with TRBD1. V shed 4 bases, J shed 5 bases, and the junction held 7 bases outside the gene matches. The CDR3 sequence is 16 residues long. Germline V gene data show CDR1 as SGHRS and CDR2 as YFSETQ. CDR3 bases: TGCGCCAGCAGCCTGGGGACAGGGGGCGATTATCAGCCCCAGCATTTT. It encodes CASSLGTGGDYQPQHF.

This clonotype was found many times. The CDR3 region is CASSYDTQGGYTF. The CDR3 region has the DNA TGTGCCAGCAGTTACGACACTCAGGGCGGCTACACCTTC. The chain employs TRBV6-5 and TRBJ1-2, with D possibly TRBD1 on 5 matching bases. The germline gives CDR1 MNHEY, CDR2 SVGAGI. Trimming left V 2 bases short and J 8 bases short, with 12 bases between. The CDR3 has 13 amino acids.

Notes on this clonotype: This sequence may be a read error, since a much larger clone differs from it by one base. V and J are TRBV5-4 and TRBJ2-7, with TRBD1 as a possible D gene (6 bases). Germline V gene data show CDR1 as SGHNT and CDR2 as YYREEE (reference sequence). The CDR3 consists of 13 residues. The CDR3 nucleotides read TGTGTCAGCAGCTCCAAGGACAGTTACGAGCAGTACTTC. This encodes CVSSSKDSYEQYF.